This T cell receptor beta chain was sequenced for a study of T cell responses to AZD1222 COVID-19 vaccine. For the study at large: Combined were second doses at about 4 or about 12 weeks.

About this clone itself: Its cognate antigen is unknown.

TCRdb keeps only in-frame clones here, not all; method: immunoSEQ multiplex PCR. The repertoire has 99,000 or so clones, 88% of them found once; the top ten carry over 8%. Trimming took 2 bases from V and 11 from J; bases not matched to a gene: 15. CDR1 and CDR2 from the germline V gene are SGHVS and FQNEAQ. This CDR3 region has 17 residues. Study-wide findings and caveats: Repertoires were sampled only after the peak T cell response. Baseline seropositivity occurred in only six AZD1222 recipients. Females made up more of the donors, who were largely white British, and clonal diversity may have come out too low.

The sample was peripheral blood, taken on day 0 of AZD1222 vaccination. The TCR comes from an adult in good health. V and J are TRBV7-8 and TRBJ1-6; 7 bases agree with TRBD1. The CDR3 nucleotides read TGTGCCAGCAGCTTAAATCCGGGACAGCTTATTTTGGCACCCCTCCACTTT. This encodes CASSLNPGQLILAPLHF. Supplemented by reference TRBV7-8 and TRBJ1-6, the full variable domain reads GAGVSQSPRYKVAKRGQDVALRCDPISGHVSLFWYQQALGQGPEFLTYFQNEAQLDKSGLPSDRFFAERPEGSVSTLKIQRTQQEDSAVYLCASSLNPGQLILAPLHFGNGTRLTVT.